These 9 T cell receptor beta chains were sequenced from one sample in a study of cytomegalovirus exposure and HLA in healthy donors. PCR involved 60 Vbeta and 13 Jbeta primers. Measured with immunoSEQ multiplex PCR; TCRdb has only the in-frame clones, and not every one. Here the sample spans approximately 210,000 clones, about four fifths being singletons. Sequencing was performed on PBMCs. The receptors come from a girl aged 5-17 years in good health and CMV-seropositive.

This rearrangement joins TRBV15 to TRBJ1-1; tentatively, D is TRBD1 (6 bases). Germline V gene data show CDR1 as LNHNV and CDR2 as YYDKDF (reference sequence). This CDR3 spans 15 amino acids. V was clipped by 7 bases and J by 5 bases, with 20 bases between them. The CDR3 DNA follows: TGTGCCACCACCCCTCCGAAAGGGGGGGGGACTGAAGCTTTCTTT. Protein product: CATTPPKGGGTEAFF.

The rearrangement links TRBV9 to TRBJ2-7, with D hard to call. CDR3 length: 13 residues. Germline lookup yields CDR1 SGDLS and CDR2 YYNGEE. Between the trimmed V and J ends, which lost 0 bases and 0 bases, there was a span of 4 bases. In DNA form, the CDR3 reads TGTGCCAGCAGCGTAGCCAACTCCTACGAGCAGTACTTC. This translates into CASSVANSYEQYF.

The V call is TRBV9, the J call TRBJ1-2, with D perhaps matching TRBD1 (6 bases). V dropped 0 bases and J dropped 4 bases, with 10 bases sitting between them. The V gene's germline CDR1 is SGDLS and CDR2 YYNGEE. The CDR3 is made up of 14 amino acids. CDR3 nucleotide sequence: TGTGCCAGCAGCGTAGAACAGGGCCCCTATGGCTACACCTTC. Its translation: CASSVEQGPYGYTF.

The chain joins TRBV7-2 to TRBJ2-7; TRBD2 is a possible D gene (7 bases). This CDR3 has 16 amino acids. The V gene lost 2 bases and the J gene lost 2 bases, with 16 bases spanning the gap. CDR1 and CDR2 from the germline V gene are SGHTA and FQGNSA. The CDR3 DNA reads as TGTGCCAGCAGCTTAAGAGGGGGACTACCTACCTACGAGCAGTACTTC. As protein: CASSLRGGLPTYEQYF. Based on the CDR3 plus reference TRBV7-2 and TRBJ2-7, the full variable domain is GAGVSQSPSNKVTEKGKDVELRCDPISGHTALYWYRQSLGQGLEFLIYFQGNSAPDKSGLPSDRFSAERTGGSVSTLTIQRTQQEDSAVYLCASSLRGGLPTYEQYFGPGTRLTVT.

This clone was seen only once. The genes are TRBV29-1 and TRBJ1-5; a possible D gene is TRBD1 (6 bases). The V gene's germline CDR1 is SQVTM and CDR2 ANQGSEA. Trimming cost V 7 bases and J 2 bases, with 9 bases left between them. The CDR3 extends over 12 amino acids. CDR3 sequence: CSAGDGNQPQHF. In DNA, the CDR3 is TGCAGCGCAGGGGACGGCAATCAGCCCCAGCATTTT.

In DNA form, the CDR3 reads TGTGCCAGCAGCTTTCGGAACACTGAAGCTTTCTTT. It is translated as CASSFRNTEAFF. The genes are TRBV7-2 and TRBJ1-1; D is unresolved. This CDR3 is 12 amino acids long. In germline, CDR1 is SGHTA, CDR2 FQGNSA. V lost 3 bases and J lost 1, with 3 bases in between.

The CDR3 DNA follows: TGTGCCAGCAGCGTAGTCGGGACAGGAACCTATGGCTACACCTTC. Its translation is CASSVVGTGTYGYTF. J is TRBJ1-2 and V is TRBV9; 8 bases map to TRBD1. Per germline, CDR1 SGDLS and CDR2 YYNGEE. The CDR3 is 15 amino acids. J lost 4 bases, V lost 0 bases, and 5 bases had no gene match.

This clone occurred once. CDR3 bases: TGCGCCAGCAGCTTGACCTTGGGGACACTATCTATTTCCTACGAGCAGTACTTC. Translated: CASSLTLGTLSISYEQYF. The chain is built from TRBV5-1 and TRBJ2-7; D may be TRBD1 (6 bases). The CDR3 contains 18 residues. V was pared by 1 base and J by 1 base, with 21 bases between. Germline loops: CDR1 SGHRS, CDR2 YFSETQ.

This clone was detected a few times. This rearrangement joins TRBV4-3 to TRBJ1-6, with TRBD1 matching over 8 bases. The ends lost 2 bases at V and 7 bases at J; junction bases unmatched: 4. This CDR3 region has 15 residues. CDR1 LGHNA and CDR2 YSLEER come from the germline V gene. CDR3 DNA sequence: TGCGCCAGCAGCCAACTTGGACAGGGCAATTCACCCCTCCACTTT. This codes for CASSQLGQGNSPLHF.